This record covers a single T cell receptor (beta chain). This record belongs to a study of cytomegalovirus exposure and HLA in healthy donors. Looked up from germline, CDR1 is SEHNR and CDR2 is FQNEAQ (reference sequence). The CDR3 totals 12 residues. V dropped 5 bases and J dropped 5 bases, with 10 bases sitting between them. Healthy bone marrow donors supplied every sample. PCR involved 60 Vbeta and 13 Jbeta primers. Sequencing was performed with immunoSEQ multiplex PCR; in TCRdb, only in-frame clones are kept and a portion is missing. The sample yields about 190,000 clones, approximately 80% seen once.

The TCR sequence derives from a man aged 35 to 55 in good health and CMV-seropositive. The sample taken for sequencing was PBMCs. The genes are TRBV7-9 and TRBJ2-7; D may be TRBD1 (6 bases). In DNA, the CDR3 is TGTGCCAGCAGCCTACAGGGAAACGAGCAGTACTTC. Protein product: CASSLQGNEQYF.